The 21 T cell receptor beta chains below were found in one sample sequenced in a study of cytomegalovirus exposure and HLA in healthy donors. The study ran its PCR with 60 Vbeta and 13 Jbeta primers. Profiled with immunoSEQ multiplex PCR; TCRdb holds only in-frame clones, not every one. This repertoire shows around 270,000 clones, roughly 80% found once; its top ten account for about 0.29%. The sequenced material came from PBMCs. Receptors originate from a girl between 2 and 10 years old in good health and CMV-seronegative.

This chain links TRBV19 with TRBJ2-5; D might be TRBD2 (6 bases). CDR1 is LNHDA and CDR2 is SQIVND in the germline V gene (reference sequence). Trimming stripped 3 bases from V and 3 bases from J, with 8 bases between. The CDR3 is made up of 13 amino acids. The CDR3 DNA follows: TGTGCCAGTAGTATTGTAGCGGAAGAGACCCAGTACTTC. This codes for CASSIVAEETQYF.

As concerns this clone: The junction departs from germline at one end; a sequencing error may be responsible. The V call is TRBV2, the J call TRBJ2-3, with 7 bases fitting TRBD1. Germline lookup yields CDR1 SNHLY and CDR2 FYNNEI. This CDR3 has 12 residues. CDR3 nucleotide sequence: TGTGCCAGCTCGAGAGACTACAGGGGATGGGATTTT. Translated: CASSRDYRGWDF. Looking up the rest from reference TRBV2 and TRBJ2-3 gives the full variable domain: EPEVTQTPSHQVTQMGQEVILRCVPISNHLYFYWYRQILGQKVEFLVSFYNNEISEKSEIFDDQFSVERPDGSNFTLKIRSTKLEDSAMYFCASSRDYRGWDFGPGTRLTVL.

This chain's CDR3 is CASSYGTGYYEQYF. Here the CDR3 DNA reads TGTGCCAGCAGTTACGGGACAGGGTACTACGAGCAGTACTTC. The chain carries TRBV6-5 and TRBJ2-7; TRBD1 agrees at 9 bases. V lost 2 bases and J lost 3; bases outside the gene matches: 2. This CDR3 is 14 amino acids long. Germline V gives CDR1 MNHEY, CDR2 SVGAGI.

This chain links TRBV28 with TRBJ1-2; TRBD1 matches at 10 bases. This CDR3 has 15 residues. Losses at the gene ends were 6 bases for V and 6 bases for J; bases not matched to a gene: 10. The germline V gene encodes CDR1 MDHEN and CDR2 SYDVKM. This chain's CDR3 is CASSKRTGGTDGYTF. CDR3 bases: TGTGCCAGCAGCAAACGGACAGGGGGAACTGATGGCTACACCTTC.

The CDR3 spells CASSPRVPYEQYF. DNA of the CDR3: TGTGCCAGCAGTCCCAGGGTTCCCTACGAGCAGTACTTC. The J gene is TRBJ2-7, the V gene TRBV6-5, with D perhaps matching TRBD1 (5 bases). The germline V gene has CDR1 MNHEY and CDR2 SVGAGI. V lost 5 bases and J 2 bases, leaving 10 bases between the germline ends. CDR3 length equals 13 residues.

This chain joins TRBV13 and TRBJ2-2, with 7 bases fitting TRBD2. Unmatched junction bases numbered 8, after V lost 10 bases and J lost 0 bases. CDR1 and CDR2 (germline): PRHDT, FYEKMQ (reference sequence). The CDR3 spans 15 residues. The CDR3, as DNA: TGTGCCATACCTAGCGGACCCGCGAACACCGGGGAGCTGTTTTTT. It translates to CAIPSGPANTGELFF.

V is TRBV9 and J is TRBJ2-1, with TRBD2 as a possible D gene (6 bases). V was shortened by 3 bases and J by 10 bases, with 23 bases between the two germline ends. The CDR3 has 16 residues. Germline-derived CDR1 and CDR2 are SGDLS and YYNGEE. The CDR3: CASSARPRDWTYEQFF. The DNA for the CDR3 is TGTGCCAGCAGCGCCCGTCCCCGGGACTGGACCTACGAGCAGTTCTTC.

This clone was seen only once. The chain uses TRBV7-3 and TRBJ2-1; 10 bases agree with TRBD2. V lost 5 bases to trimming and J lost 4 bases; unmatched junction nucleotides: 5. Germline V gene data show CDR1 as SGHTA and CDR2 as FQGTGA. CDR3 size: 15 residues. CDR3 bases: TGTGCCAGCAGCCCGGGGACTAGCGAATACAATGAGCAGTTCTTC. Translated: CASSPGTSEYNEQFF.

This clone has a single count. The V and J genes are TRBV5-6 and TRBJ2-4; a possible D gene is TRBD2 (6 bases). The CDR3 runs 16 residues. The V gene's germline CDR1 is SGHDT and CDR2 YYEEEE. Trimming took off 0 bases at V and 3 bases at J, with 13 bases between the two ends. As DNA, the CDR3 is TGTGCCAGCAGCTTGGTAGGAGGGACCTTCAAAAACATTCAGTACTTC. It codes for CASSLVGGTFKNIQYF.

The chain combines TRBV4-1 with TRBJ2-2, with D unclear. CDR3 length equals 15 residues. Trimming pared 1 base from V and 5 bases from J, leaving 11 bases between. Germline lookup yields CDR1 MGHRA and CDR2 YSYEKL. For the CDR3, the DNA is TGCGCCAGCAGCCAAGCGTCAGTTGCTACCGGGGAGCTGTTTTTT. Amino acid sequence: CASSQASVATGELFF.

The rearrangement links TRBV9 to TRBJ2-2; D is possibly TRBD1 (6 bases). This CDR3 contains 15 residues. V dropped 5 bases and J dropped 0 bases, with 11 bases sitting between them. CDR1 is SGDLS and CDR2 is YYNGEE in the germline V gene. The CDR3 sequence: CASREGGSNTGELFF. In nucleotides, the CDR3 is TGTGCCAGCAGGGAAGGGGGATCGAACACCGGGGAGCTGTTTTTT.

This clone was seen only a few times. The chain joins TRBV10-1 to TRBJ2-1, with TRBD2 matching 10 bases. CDR1 is WNHNN and CDR2 is SYGVQD in the germline V gene (reference sequence). CDR3 size: 15 residues. The ends lost 6 bases at V and 0 bases at J; junction bases unmatched: 2. The CDR3 region has the DNA TGCGCCAGCAGGGCTAGCGGGGGCTCCTACAATGAGCAGTTCTTC. The encoded protein is CASRASGGSYNEQFF.

This clone has only a few counts. The J gene is TRBJ2-7, the V gene TRBV11-2; the match to TRBD2 covers 12 bases. This CDR3 spans 19 amino acids. Germline CDR1 SGHAT, CDR2 FQNNGV. J gave up 0 bases and V 2 bases, and 11 bases lay outside the gene matches. The CDR3 is CASSLTLELAGGSSYEQYF. Here the CDR3 DNA reads TGTGCCAGCAGCTTAACACTCGAACTAGCGGGAGGCTCCTCCTACGAGCAGTACTTC.

This chain joins TRBV11-3 and TRBJ2-5, with TRBD2 matching 14 bases. Germline V gives CDR1 SGHNT, CDR2 YENEEA. With 5 bases clipped from V and 5 bases from J, the junction kept 7 bases outside the gene matches. The CDR3 loop spans 16 amino acids. The CDR3 nucleotides are TGTGCCAGCAGCGTCGGACTAGCGGGGGGCCGGGAGACCCAGTACTTC. Translated, it gives CASSVGLAGGRETQYF.

The J gene is TRBJ1-1, the V gene TRBV18; D is perhaps TRBD1 (5 bases). Trimming cost V 3 bases and J 5 bases, with 19 bases left between them. The CDR3 has 16 amino acids. Germline V gene sequence: CDR1 KGHSH, CDR2 LQKENI. The CDR3 sequence: CASSPPIDSLGTEAFF. The CDR3 DNA is TGTGCCAGCTCACCCCCTATTGACAGCCTTGGGACTGAAGCTTTCTTT.

This chain links TRBV19 with TRBJ1-2; no firm D call. The CDR3 is made up of 13 amino acids. The V gene lost 2 bases and the J gene lost 5 bases, with 9 bases spanning the gap. CDR1 is LNHDA and CDR2 is SQIVND in the germline V gene (reference sequence). The DNA of the CDR3 is TGTGCCAGTAGTATAACAGTTGGGTATGGCTACACCTTC. Translating it yields CASSITVGYGYTF.

The chain combines TRBV2 with TRBJ2-1; 9 nucleotides align to TRBD1. The CDR3 sequence is 15 residues long. In germline, CDR1 is SNHLY, CDR2 FYNNEI. The J segment lost 7 bases and the V segment lost 6 bases, leaving 10 bases of the junction unmatched. The CDR3 loop reads CASSGDRVWKNEQFF. CDR3 bases: TGTGCCAGCAGCGGGGACAGGGTATGGAAGAATGAGCAGTTCTTC.

The rearrangement links TRBV2 to TRBJ2-2; 9 nucleotides align to TRBD2. This CDR3 spans 15 amino acids. With 4 bases clipped from V and 2 bases from J, the junction kept 2 bases outside the gene matches. Per germline, CDR1 SNHLY and CDR2 FYNNEI. DNA of the CDR3: TGTGCCAGCAGTGGGGGGACTAGCAACACCGGGGAGCTGTTTTTT. The encoded protein is CASSGGTSNTGELFF.

In this sample, this clone turned up once. The rearrangement links TRBV2 to TRBJ1-2; 9 bases align to TRBD1. Germline V lookup: CDR1 SNHLY, CDR2 FYNNEI. The CDR3 consists of 16 residues. V lost 3 bases and J lost 6; bases outside the gene matches: 11. The CDR3 nucleotides are TGTGCCAGCAGTGAGTTTAGTCCGGGACAGGGAAATGGCTACACCTTC. Translation: CASSEFSPGQGNGYTF.

The V and J genes are TRBV10-3 and TRBJ2-5, with TRBD2 matching over 8 bases. The length of the CDR3 is 13 residues. The V gene's germline CDR1 is ENHRY and CDR2 SYGVKD. Trimming cost V 10 bases and J 4 bases; bases outside gene matches: 8. This chain's CDR3 is CATRAGERETQYF. The DNA for the CDR3 is TGTGCCACCCGAGCGGGAGAGAGAGAGACCCAGTACTTC.

The sample holds a few counts of this clone. The chain has TRBV19 and TRBJ1-5, with D possibly TRBD1 on 5 matching bases. CDR1 LNHDA and CDR2 SQIVND come from the germline V gene (reference sequence). V dropped 6 bases and J dropped 0 bases, with 12 bases sitting between them. CDR3 size: 15 residues. Written as DNA, the CDR3 is TGTGCCAGTAGGACAGCTCCTTATAGCAATCAGCCCCAGCATTTT. Amino acid sequence: CASRTAPYSNQPQHF. The full variable domain, rest sourced from reference TRBV19 and TRBJ1-5, is DGGITQSPKYLFRKEGQNVTLSCEQNLNHDAMYWYRQDPGQGLRLIYYSQIVNDFQKGDIAEGYSVSREKKESFPLTVTSAQKNPTAFYLCASRTAPYSNQPQHFGDGTRLSIL.